The clone carrying this TCR beta chain was seen more than once but under ten times. Antigen: not known. This record belongs to a study of human T cells and chemical hapten exposure. The CDR3 contains 13 residues. Germline CDR1 reads DFQATT; CDR2 reads SNEGSKA (reference sequence). V lost 3 bases to trimming and J lost 2 bases; unmatched junction nucleotides: 4. MiXCR, run by TCRdb on the 5' RACE reads, gives a single entry per CDR3 protein. Of about 140,000 distinct CDR3 sequences listed, 3.5% to 5% are singletons. The total RNA was obtained from whole blood that was not fractionated. Study-wide findings and caveats: Unchanged with DPC sensitization were TCRs above 1 in 1000 frequency.

The sequence came from a female donor in good health. J is TRBJ2-7 and V is TRBV20-1; 7 bases are shared with TRBD1. The CDR3 bases are TGCAGTGCTAGGACAGGGTTGACCTACGAGCAGTACTTC. It specifies CSARTGLTYEQYF.